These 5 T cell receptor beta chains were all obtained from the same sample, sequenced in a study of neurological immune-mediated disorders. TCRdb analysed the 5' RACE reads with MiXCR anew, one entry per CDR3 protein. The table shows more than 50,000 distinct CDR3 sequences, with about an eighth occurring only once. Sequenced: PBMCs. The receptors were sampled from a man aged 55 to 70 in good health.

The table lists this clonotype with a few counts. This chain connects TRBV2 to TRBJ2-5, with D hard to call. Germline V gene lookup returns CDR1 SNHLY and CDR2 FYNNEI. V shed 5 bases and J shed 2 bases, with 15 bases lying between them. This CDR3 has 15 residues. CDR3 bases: TGTGCCAGCAGTCTTGAATACGATCCACAAGAGACCCAGTACTTC. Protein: CASSLEYDPQETQYF.

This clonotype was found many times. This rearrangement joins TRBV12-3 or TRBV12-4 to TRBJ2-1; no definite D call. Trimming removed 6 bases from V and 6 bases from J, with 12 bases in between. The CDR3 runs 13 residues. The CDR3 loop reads CASRPPIRNEQFF. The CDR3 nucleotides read TGTGCCAGCAGGCCTCCCATTCGCAATGAGCAGTTCTTC.

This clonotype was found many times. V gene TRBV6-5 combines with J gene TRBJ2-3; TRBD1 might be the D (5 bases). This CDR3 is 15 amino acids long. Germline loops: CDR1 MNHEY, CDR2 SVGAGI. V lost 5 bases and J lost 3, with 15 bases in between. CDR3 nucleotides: TGTGCCAGCAGTCGACAGTTCCTATCAACAGATACGCAGTATTTT. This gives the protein CASSRQFLSTDTQYF.

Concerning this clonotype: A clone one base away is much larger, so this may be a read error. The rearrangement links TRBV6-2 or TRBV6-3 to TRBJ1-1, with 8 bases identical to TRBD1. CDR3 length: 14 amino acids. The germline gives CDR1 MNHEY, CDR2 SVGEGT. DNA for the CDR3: TGTGCCAGCACCCAGGACAGGGTGGGGACTGAAGCTCTCTTT. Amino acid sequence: CASTQDRVGTEALF.

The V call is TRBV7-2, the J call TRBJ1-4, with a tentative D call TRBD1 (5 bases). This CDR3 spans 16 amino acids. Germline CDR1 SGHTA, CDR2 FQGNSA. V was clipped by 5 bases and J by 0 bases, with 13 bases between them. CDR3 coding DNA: TGTGCCAGCAGCACTCAAGGGGCTTCAACTAATGAAAAACTGTTTTTT. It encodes CASSTQGASTNEKLFF.